Each of the 8 T cell receptor beta chains below was sequenced from the same sample in a study of blood T cells in healthy people across ages. A second PCR of roughly 7 to 11 cycles used a sample-barcoded 5' primer and a J-beta primer mix. TCRdb used MiXCR to reprocess the 5' RACE reads, holding one entry per CDR3 protein. The sample shows 800,000 to 1,300,000 distinct CDR3 sequences, approximately 25% of them seen only once. The same data also contributed to another study, on T cells of mothers and their children.

Source material: blood. These receptors all stem from a girl aged 2-15 years in good health.

In regard to this clonotype: A read error may account for a junction end that differs from germline. The CDR3 coding sequence is TGTGCCAGCAGTTACTCCGGGGTCACCTACAACGAGCAGTTCTTC. The encoded protein is CASSYSGVTYNEQFF. This sequence joins TRBV6-5 and TRBJ2-1; possible D gene TRBD2, 5 bases. In germline, CDR1 is MNHEY, CDR2 SVGAGI. This CDR3 comprises 15 residues.

The J gene is TRBJ2-3, the V gene TRBV7-3; 7 bases fit TRBD2. V lost 5 bases to trimming and J lost 5 bases; unmatched junction nucleotides: 13. CDR1 SGHTA and CDR2 FQGTGA come from the germline V gene. The CDR3 has 16 amino acids. The CDR3 DNA is TGTGCCAGCAGCCTAAGGGGCGGACTAGTGAGAGATACGCAGTATTTT. Its translation: CASSLRGGLVRDTQYF.

This rearrangement joins TRBV29-1 to TRBJ2-5; no definite D call. Gene TRBJ2-7 matches the end of the DNA better, so the J call may be wrong. CDR1 is SQVTM and CDR2 is ANQGSEA in the germline V gene. The CDR3 spans 13 residues. CDR3 in DNA: TGCAGCGTTGATGGGGAAGGCGCCTACGAGCAGTACTTC. As protein: CSVDGEGAYEQYF.

The chain uses TRBV7-9 and TRBJ1-1; D gene uncertain. This CDR3 has 16 residues. Germline V CDR1 and CDR2: SEHNR, FQNEAQ (reference sequence). Trimming removed 0 bases from V and 4 bases from J, with 15 bases in between. CDR3: CASSLARARDITEAFF. The CDR3 DNA is TGTGCCAGCAGCTTAGCGAGGGCGCGGGATATCACTGAAGCTTTCTTT.

Worth noting for this clonotype: The final CDR3 position lacks the conserved phenylalanine or tryptophan, pointing to a likely read error. The chain joins TRBV7-9 to TRBJ2-1, with 9 bases matching TRBD1. The germline V gene has CDR1 SEHNR and CDR2 FQNEAQ (reference sequence). The CDR3 contains 14 residues. V shed 5 bases and J 8 bases; nucleotides not matched to a gene: 7. The CDR3, as DNA: TGTGCCAGCAGCACCCGGACAGGGGAAGATGAGCAGTTCCTC. It yields the protein CASSTRTGEDEQFL.

Remarks on this clonotype: One end of the junction fails to match germline, which may point to a read error. The J gene is TRBJ2-5, the V gene TRBV19; D possibly uses TRBD1 or TRBD2 (5 bases each). The germline gives CDR1 LNHDA, CDR2 SQIVND (reference sequence). The CDR3 is 12 residues long. The CDR3 spells CASSARSGRHFF. CDR3 DNA sequence: TGTGCCAGTAGTGCTAGGTCGGGACGACATTTCTTC. The whole variable domain, filled in from reference TRBV19 and TRBJ2-5, reads DGGITQSPKYLFRKEGQNVTLSCEQNLNHDAMYWYRQDPGQGLRLIYYSQIVNDFQKGDIAEGYSVSREKKESFPLTVTSAQKNPTAFYLCASSARSGRHFFGPGTRLLVL.

This chain uses TRBV5-1 with TRBJ1-3, with D perhaps matching TRBD1 (6 bases). CDR3 size: 15 residues. The V and J ends lost 3 bases and 8 bases respectively, with 18 bases between them. Germline V gene data show CDR1 as SGHRS and CDR2 as YFSETQ. The CDR3 loop is CASSWGAGSLDTIYF. In nucleotides, the CDR3 is TGCGCCAGCAGCTGGGGGGCAGGGTCATTGGACACCATATATTTT.

In this sample, this clonotype turned up a few times. V usage is TRBV28 and J usage is TRBJ2-1; D gene uncertain. CDR1 and CDR2 (germline): MDHEN, SYDVKM. Trimming removed 5 bases from V and 3 bases from J, with 14 bases in between. The CDR3 consists of 15 residues. This chain's CDR3 is CASSPHRSLYNEQFF. In nucleotides, the CDR3 is TGTGCCAGCAGTCCACATAGATCCCTCTACAATGAGCAGTTCTTC.